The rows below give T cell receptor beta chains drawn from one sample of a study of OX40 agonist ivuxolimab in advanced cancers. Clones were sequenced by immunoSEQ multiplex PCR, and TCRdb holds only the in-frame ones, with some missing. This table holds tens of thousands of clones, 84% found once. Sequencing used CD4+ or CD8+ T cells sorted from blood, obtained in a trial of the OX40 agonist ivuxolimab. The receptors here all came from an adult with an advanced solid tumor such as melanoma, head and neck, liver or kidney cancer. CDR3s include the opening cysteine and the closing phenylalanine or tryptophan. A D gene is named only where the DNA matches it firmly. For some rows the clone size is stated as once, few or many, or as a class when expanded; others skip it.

DNA: TGTGCCAGCAGCCCGGAGGCTTCGTACAATGAGCAGTTCTTC
CDR3: CASSPEASYNEQFF
V: TRBV2
D: NA
size: NA
J: TRBJ2-1

DNA: TGTGCCAGCAGCGCCCCGCTGGGGACTAGCGGTCTTAGGGCAGATACGCAGTATTTT
CDR3: CASSAPLGTSGLRADTQYF
V: TRBV9
D: TRBD2
size: NA
J: TRBJ2-3

DNA: TGTGCCTGGAGTGTAGGCTCGGGTGGGTACTTC
CDR3: CAWSVGSGGYF
V: TRBV30
D: NA
size: NA
J: TRBJ2-7

DNA: TGCGCCAGCACGACTAGCGGGACCTACAATGAGCAGTTCTTC
CDR3: CASTTSGTYNEQFF
V: TRBV5-1
D: TRBD2
size: NA
J: TRBJ2-1

DNA: TGTGCCATCAGCGGGACAGCTAACAATGAGCAGTTCTTC
CDR3: CAISGTANNEQFF
V: TRBV10-3
D: TRBD1
size: NA
J: TRBJ2-1

DNA: TGTGCCAGCAGCCGAAAACCAGGATGGAGGGAAAAACTGTTTTTT
CDR3: CASSRKPGWREKLFF
V: TRBV27
D: NA
size: NA
J: TRBJ1-4

DNA: TGTGCCAGCAGCTCCGGACAGATTAATGAAAAACTGTTTTTT
CDR3: CASSSGQINEKLFF
V: TRBV5-6
D: NA
size: NA
J: TRBJ1-4

DNA: TGCAGCGTATCCCGAGGGACAGATAAAGAGACCCAGTACTTC
CDR3: CSVSRGTDKETQYF
V: TRBV29-1
D: TRBD1
size: NA
J: TRBJ2-5

DNA: TGTGCCAGTCGGGGAGGGTTTCGGTCAGATACGCAGTATTTT
CDR3: CASRGGFRSDTQYF
V: TRBV19
D: TRBD2
size: NA
J: TRBJ2-3

DNA: TGTGCCAGCAGCGTGGCAGGGGACACTGAAGCTTTCTTT
CDR3: CASSVAGDTEAFF
V: TRBV9
D: NA
size: NA
J: TRBJ1-1

DNA: TGTGCCAGCAGCCAAGAAGGATACGGGACTGGTCAGCCCCAGCATTTT
CDR3: CASSQEGYGTGQPQHF
V: TRBV4-2
D: NA
size: NA
J: TRBJ1-5

DNA: TGTGCCACCAGCAGAGATATTACTCAGGTGGCGACTGGGGCGCGGACCGATGAGCAGTTCTTC
CDR3: CATSRDITQVATGARTDEQFF
V: TRBV15
D: NA
size: NA
J: TRBJ2-1

DNA: TGTGCCAGCAGCTTAGGAGGGCAGAAGTGGTACTTC
CDR3: CASSLGGQKWYF
V: TRBV7-8
D: NA
size: NA
J: TRBJ2-7

DNA: TGTGCCAGCAGTTACAGGGGGATGGAGAACACTGAAGCTTTCTTT
CDR3: CASSYRGMENTEAFF
V: TRBV6-5
D: NA
size: NA
J: TRBJ1-1

DNA: TGTGCCAGTAAGAGACGAGGACTCTACGAGCAGTACTTC
CDR3: CASKRRGLYEQYF
V: TRBV2
D: NA
size: NA
J: TRBJ2-7

DNA: TGTGCCAGCAGTCCCACTCCAATCACAGATACGCAGTATTTT
CDR3: CASSPTPITDTQYF
V: TRBV27
D: NA
size: NA
J: TRBJ2-3

DNA: TGTGCCAGCAGTGAGGACGAGGCAGATACGCAGTATTTT
CDR3: CASSEDEADTQYF
V: TRBV2
D: NA
size: NA
J: TRBJ2-3

DNA: TGTGCCAGCAGTGACTCTTTGCAAGATACGCAGTATTTT
CDR3: CASSDSLQDTQYF
V: TRBV6-4
D: NA
size: NA
J: TRBJ2-3

DNA: TGTGCCAGCAGCCAAGATCAATGGACAGGGGAGGCCGGGGAGCTGTTTTTT
CDR3: CASSQDQWTGEAGELFF
V: TRBV4-2
D: TRBD1
size: NA
J: TRBJ2-2

DNA: TGTGCCAGCAGCCCCCTTCTAGGGGGCGCGAGTCAGCCCCAGCATTTT
CDR3: CASSPLLGGASQPQHF
V: TRBV7-2
D: TRBD1
size: NA
J: TRBJ1-5

DNA: TGCGCCAGCAGCTTGGGACAGGGGCGGGGAACTAATGAAAAACTGTTTTTT
CDR3: CASSLGQGRGTNEKLFF
V: TRBV5-1
D: TRBD1
size: few
J: TRBJ1-4

DNA: TGTGCCAGCAGCCAGCCAGAGGGGGCAGGATCCTACGAGCAGTACTTC
CDR3: CASSQPEGAGSYEQYF
V: TRBV4-2
D: TRBD1
size: NA
J: TRBJ2-7

DNA: TGTGCCAGCAGCTCGCAGTCGGGAGGCGAGCAGTACTTC
CDR3: CASSSQSGGEQYF
V: TRBV5-4
D: TRBD2
size: NA
J: TRBJ2-7

DNA: TGCGCCAGCAGTGAATGGCGGGAGGGCCGTGAGCAGTTCTTC
CDR3: CASSEWREGREQFF
V: TRBV10-1
D: TRBD2
size: NA
J: TRBJ2-1

DNA: TGCGCCAGCAGCCCTGGCCTAGCGATCGACAATGAGCAGTTCTTC
CDR3: CASSPGLAIDNEQFF
V: TRBV5-1
D: NA
size: NA
J: TRBJ2-1

DNA: TGTGCCAGCAGCTTAGGGGGGGTTGATCAGCCCCAGCATTTT
CDR3: CASSLGGVDQPQHF
V: TRBV7-9
D: NA
size: NA
J: TRBJ1-5

DNA: TGTGCCAGCAGTCGAACTCGGTACGAGCAGTACTTC
CDR3: CASSRTRYEQYF
V: TRBV27
D: NA
size: NA
J: TRBJ2-7

DNA: TGCGCCAGCAGCCCTAGCGGGAGTGCAGATACGCAGTATTTT
CDR3: CASSPSGSADTQYF
V: TRBV5-1
D: TRBD2
size: once
J: TRBJ2-3

DNA: TGTGCCAGCAGTGTCAAGGAGGGCGGGGAGCTGTTTTTT
CDR3: CASSVKEGGELFF
V: TRBV2
D: NA
size: NA
J: TRBJ2-2

DNA: TGTGCCAGCTCCCCCGGGGGCGCAGGGACCGGGGAGCTGTTTTTT
CDR3: CASSPGGAGTGELFF
V: TRBV18
D: NA
size: once
J: TRBJ2-2

DNA: TGTGCCAGCGGCCAAGATCTGGCCTCGAACTATGGCTACACCTTC
CDR3: CASGQDLASNYGYTF
V: TRBV4-2
D: NA
size: NA
J: TRBJ1-2

DNA: TGTGCCAGCTCACTTAGCGGGGGGTACGAGCAGTACTTC
CDR3: CASSLSGGYEQYF
V: TRBV18
D: TRBD2
size: NA
J: TRBJ2-7

DNA: TGTGCCAGCAGCCCCGGGGGCGCGGTCGCTGAAGCTTTCTTT
CDR3: CASSPGGAVAEAFF
V: TRBV6-5
D: NA
size: once
J: TRBJ1-1

DNA: TGTGCCAGCTCGCCGACAGTCAGCCATACCTATGGCTACACCTTC
CDR3: CASSPTVSHTYGYTF
V: TRBV18
D: NA
size: NA
J: TRBJ1-2

DNA: TGTGCCAGCAGCTCGCTTAGCGGGAGGGCCGGAGAGACCCAGTACTTC
CDR3: CASSSLSGRAGETQYF
V: TRBV5-6
D: TRBD2
size: NA
J: TRBJ2-5

DNA: TGTGCCAGCAGCCCAGCTCCCCACGCGGCGAACACCGGGGAGCTGTTTTTT
CDR3: CASSPAPHAANTGELFF
V: TRBV11-2
D: NA
size: once
J: TRBJ2-2

DNA: TGTGCCAGCACTAACCAGGCGGGAGCCTGGGTACATTTT
CDR3: CASTNQAGAWVHF
V: TRBV6-6
D: NA
size: NA
J: TRBJ1-5

DNA: TGTGCCAGCAGGGCAGGTCCCTACGAGCAGTACTTC
CDR3: CASRAGPYEQYF
V: TRBV28
D: NA
size: NA
J: TRBJ2-7

DNA: TGTGCCAGCAGCTCAGGACAGAATCCCTACGAGCAGTACTTC
CDR3: CASSSGQNPYEQYF
V: TRBV5-4
D: NA
size: NA
J: TRBJ2-7

DNA: TGTGCCAGCAGCCCCAGACAGGGGGCAGACGCTGAAGCTTTCTTT
CDR3: CASSPRQGADAEAFF
V: TRBV7-9
D: TRBD1
size: once
J: TRBJ1-1

DNA: TGTGCCAGCAGTTCCCTACCGGAGGGGTCTGGAAACACCATATATTTT
CDR3: CASSSLPEGSGNTIYF
V: TRBV28
D: NA
size: NA
J: TRBJ1-3

DNA: TGTGCCAGCAGCCTCGGGACAGTTAATGAAAAACTGTTTTTT
CDR3: CASSLGTVNEKLFF
V: TRBV7-6
D: TRBD1
size: NA
J: TRBJ1-4

DNA: TGCGCCAGCAGAGGAGACAGGGAGACAGATACGCAGTATTTT
CDR3: CASRGDRETDTQYF
V: TRBV5-1
D: TRBD1
size: NA
J: TRBJ2-3

DNA: TGTGCCAGCAGCTTAGGATCCGGGGGGGAGACCCAGTACTTC
CDR3: CASSLGSGGETQYF
V: TRBV7-9
D: TRBD2
size: few
J: TRBJ2-5